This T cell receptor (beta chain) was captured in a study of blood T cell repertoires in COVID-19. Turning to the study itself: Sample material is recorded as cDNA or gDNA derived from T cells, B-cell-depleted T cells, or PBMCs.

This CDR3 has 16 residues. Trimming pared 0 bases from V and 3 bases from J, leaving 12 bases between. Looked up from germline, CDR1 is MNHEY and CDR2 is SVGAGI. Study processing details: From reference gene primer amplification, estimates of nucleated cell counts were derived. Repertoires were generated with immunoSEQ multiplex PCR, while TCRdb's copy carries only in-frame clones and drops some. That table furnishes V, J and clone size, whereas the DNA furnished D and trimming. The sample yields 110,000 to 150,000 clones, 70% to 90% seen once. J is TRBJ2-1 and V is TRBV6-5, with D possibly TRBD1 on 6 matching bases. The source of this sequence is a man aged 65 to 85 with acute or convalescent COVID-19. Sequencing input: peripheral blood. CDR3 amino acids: CASSYSSGQFYNEQFF. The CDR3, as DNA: TGTGCCAGCAGTTACTCGTCGGGACAATTCTACAATGAGCAGTTCTTC.